This T cell receptor (beta chain) is from a study of T-cell reconstitution after alpha-beta-depleted transplantation in children. As it was prepared, the TCRbeta library received unique molecular identifiers. A single record per CDR3 protein comes from TCRdb applying MiXCR to the PCR reads. The sample holds 250,000 to 400,000 distinct CDR3 sequences, 23% seen once. In this sample, this clonotype turned up a few times. The sequencing used PBMCs, mostly from graft donor cells, collected 180 days after TCRalphabeta/CD19-depleted stem cell transplant. The TCR sequence derives from a male patient younger than 18 who had a stem cell transplant for acute lymphoblastic leukemia, so the T cells may come from the graft donor.

The CDR3 nucleotides read TGCGCCAGCAGCCAAGCCCAGCCAGGGGTCGAGCAGTACTTC. Translation gives CASSQAQPGVEQYF. The chain joins TRBV4-1 to TRBJ2-7; D may be TRBD1 (6 bases). V was clipped by 1 base and J by 6 bases, with 13 bases between them. The CDR3 is 14 amino acids. Per germline, CDR1 MGHRA and CDR2 YSYEKL.